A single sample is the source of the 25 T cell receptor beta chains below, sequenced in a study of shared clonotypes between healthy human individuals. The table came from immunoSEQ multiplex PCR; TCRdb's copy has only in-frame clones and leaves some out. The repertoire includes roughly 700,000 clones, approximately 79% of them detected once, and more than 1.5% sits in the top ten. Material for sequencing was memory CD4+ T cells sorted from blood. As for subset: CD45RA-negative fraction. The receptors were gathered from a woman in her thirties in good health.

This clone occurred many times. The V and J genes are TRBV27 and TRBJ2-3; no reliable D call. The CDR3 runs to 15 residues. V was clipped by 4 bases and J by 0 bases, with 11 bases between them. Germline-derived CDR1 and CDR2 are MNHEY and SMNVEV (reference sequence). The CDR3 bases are TGTGCCAGCAGTTCAGACCTAACTAGCACAGATACGCAGTATTTT. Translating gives CASSSDLTSTDTQYF.

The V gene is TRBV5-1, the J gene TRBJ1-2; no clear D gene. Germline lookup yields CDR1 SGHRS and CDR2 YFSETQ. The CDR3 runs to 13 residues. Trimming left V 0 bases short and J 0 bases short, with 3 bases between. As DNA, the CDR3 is TGCGCCAGCAGCTTGGCGGCTAACTATGGCTACACCTTC. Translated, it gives CASSLAANYGYTF.

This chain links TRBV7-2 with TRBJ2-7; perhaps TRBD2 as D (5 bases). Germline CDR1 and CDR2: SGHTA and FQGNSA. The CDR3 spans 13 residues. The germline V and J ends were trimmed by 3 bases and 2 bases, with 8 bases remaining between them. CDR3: CASSFIATYEQYF. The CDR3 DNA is TGTGCCAGCAGCTTTATAGCGACCTACGAGCAGTACTTC.

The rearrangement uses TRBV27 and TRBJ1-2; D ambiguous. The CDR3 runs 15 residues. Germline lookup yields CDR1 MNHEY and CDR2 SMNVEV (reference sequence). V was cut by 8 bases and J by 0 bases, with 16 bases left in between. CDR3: CASYYPGPTNYGYTF. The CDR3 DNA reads TGTGCCAGCTATTACCCGGGCCCTACTAACTATGGCTACACCTTC.

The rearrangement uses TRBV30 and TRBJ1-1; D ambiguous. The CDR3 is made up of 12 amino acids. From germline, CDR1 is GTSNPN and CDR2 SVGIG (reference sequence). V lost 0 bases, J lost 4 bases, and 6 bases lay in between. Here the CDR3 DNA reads TGTGCCTGGAGTGTTCCAGGCACTGAAGCTTTCTTT. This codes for CAWSVPGTEAFF. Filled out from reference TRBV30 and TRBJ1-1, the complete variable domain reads SQTIHQWPATLVQPVGSPLSLECTVEGTSNPNLYWYRQAAGRGLQLLFYSVGIGQISSEVPQNLSASRPQDRQFILSSKKLLLSDSGFYLCAWSVPGTEAFFGQGTRLTVV.

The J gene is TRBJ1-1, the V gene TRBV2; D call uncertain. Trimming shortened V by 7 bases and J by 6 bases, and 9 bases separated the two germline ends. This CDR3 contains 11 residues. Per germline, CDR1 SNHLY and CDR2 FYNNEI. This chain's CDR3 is CASTGSAEAFF. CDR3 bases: TGTGCCAGCACAGGCTCAGCTGAAGCTTTCTTT.

This CDR3 reads CSVVRGSEQYF. CDR3 DNA sequence: TGCAGCGTTGTACGGGGAAGCGAGCAGTACTTC. The chain employs TRBV29-1 and TRBJ2-5, with TRBD2 as a possible D gene (5 bases). The DNA matches TRBJ2-7 better at its end, which makes the J call doubtful. Germline values: CDR1 SQVTM, CDR2 ANQGSEA. The CDR3 is made up of 11 amino acids.

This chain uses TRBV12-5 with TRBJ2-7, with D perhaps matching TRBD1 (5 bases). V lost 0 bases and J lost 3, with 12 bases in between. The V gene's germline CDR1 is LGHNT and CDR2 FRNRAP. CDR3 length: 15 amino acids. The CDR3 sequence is CASGLVRGAIYEQYF. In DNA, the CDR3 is TGTGCTAGTGGTTTGGTAAGGGGTGCGATCTACGAGCAGTACTTC.

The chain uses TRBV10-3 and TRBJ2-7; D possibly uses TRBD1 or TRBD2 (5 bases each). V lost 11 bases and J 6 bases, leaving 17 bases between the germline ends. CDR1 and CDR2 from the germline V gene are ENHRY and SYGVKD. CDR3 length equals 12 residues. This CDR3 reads CAATGQVSEQYF. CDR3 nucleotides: TGTGCCGCGACGGGGCAGGTTTCCGAGCAGTACTTC.

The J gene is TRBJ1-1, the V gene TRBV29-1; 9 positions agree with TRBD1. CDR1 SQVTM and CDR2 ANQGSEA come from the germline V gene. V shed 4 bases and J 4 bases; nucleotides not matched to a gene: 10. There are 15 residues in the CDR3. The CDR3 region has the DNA TGCAGCGTTGGAGGGACAGGGCTATGGCGCACTGAAGCTTTCTTT. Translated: CSVGGTGLWRTEAFF. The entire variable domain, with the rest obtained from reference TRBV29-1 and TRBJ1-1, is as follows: SAVISQKPSRDICQRGTSLTIQCQVDSQVTMMFWYRQQPGQSLTLIATANQGSEATYESGFVIDKFPISRPNLTFSTLTVSNMSPEDSSIYLCSVGGTGLWRTEAFFGQGTRLTVV.

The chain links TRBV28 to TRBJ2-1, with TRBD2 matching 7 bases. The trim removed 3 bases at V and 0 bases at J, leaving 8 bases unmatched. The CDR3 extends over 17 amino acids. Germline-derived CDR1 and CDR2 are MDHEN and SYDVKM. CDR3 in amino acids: CASSFPLAEASYNEQFF. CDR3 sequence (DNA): TGTGCCAGCAGTTTCCCCCTAGCGGAAGCCTCCTACAATGAGCAGTTCTTC.

CDR3: CASSQSGDAASYEQYF. DNA of the CDR3: TGTGCCAGCAGCCAATCCGGTGATGCTGCATCCTACGAGCAGTACTTC. This rearrangement joins TRBV16 to TRBJ2-7; D is unresolved. Germline assignment: CDR1 KGHSY and CDR2 FQNENV. This CDR3 is 16 amino acids long. The ends were cut back, 0 bases at V and 1 base at J, with 13 bases in the middle.

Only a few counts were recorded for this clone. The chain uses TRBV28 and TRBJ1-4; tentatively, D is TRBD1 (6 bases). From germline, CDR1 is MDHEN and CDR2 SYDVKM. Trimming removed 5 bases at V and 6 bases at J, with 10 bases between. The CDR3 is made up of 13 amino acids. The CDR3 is CASSEQGHEKLFF. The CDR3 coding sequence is TGTGCCAGCAGTGAACAGGGCCATGAAAAACTGTTTTTT.

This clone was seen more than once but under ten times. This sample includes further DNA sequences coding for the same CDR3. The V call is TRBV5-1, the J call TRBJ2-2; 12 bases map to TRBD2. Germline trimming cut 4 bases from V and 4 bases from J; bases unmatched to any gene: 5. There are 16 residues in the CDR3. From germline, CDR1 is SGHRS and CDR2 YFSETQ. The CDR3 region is CASSPTSGRGTGELFF. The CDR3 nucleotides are TGCGCCAGCAGCCCGACTAGCGGGAGAGGCACCGGGGAGCTGTTTTTT.

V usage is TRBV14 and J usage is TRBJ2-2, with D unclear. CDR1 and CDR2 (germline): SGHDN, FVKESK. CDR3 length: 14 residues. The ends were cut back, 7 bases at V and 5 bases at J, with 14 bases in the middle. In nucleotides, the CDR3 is TGTGCCAGCAAAATGATGGGATTTACCGGGGAGCTGTTTTTT. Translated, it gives CASKMMGFTGELFF.

The CDR3 coding sequence is TGTGCCAGCAGCCCCCGAAGGGCGGGGAGGGTGACCCAGTACTTC. Protein sequence: CASSPRRAGRVTQYF. V is TRBV11-1 and J is TRBJ2-5, with 7 bases lining up with TRBD2. This CDR3 region has 15 residues. The germline CDR1 and CDR2 sequences are SGHAT and FQDESV (reference sequence). J was trimmed by 7 bases and V by 5 bases; bases with no gene match: 13.

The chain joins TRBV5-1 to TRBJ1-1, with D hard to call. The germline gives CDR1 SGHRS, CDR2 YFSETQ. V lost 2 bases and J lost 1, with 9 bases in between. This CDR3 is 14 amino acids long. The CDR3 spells CASSFYGRNTEAFF. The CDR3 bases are TGCGCCAGCAGCTTCTACGGACGGAACACTGAAGCTTTCTTT.

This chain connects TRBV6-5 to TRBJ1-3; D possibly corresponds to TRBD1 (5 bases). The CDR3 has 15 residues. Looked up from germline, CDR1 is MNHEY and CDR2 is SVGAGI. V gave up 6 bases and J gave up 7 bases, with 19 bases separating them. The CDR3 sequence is CASRAGTGPANTIYF. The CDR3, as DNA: TGTGCCAGCAGAGCCGGGACGGGGCCGGCGAACACCATATATTTT.

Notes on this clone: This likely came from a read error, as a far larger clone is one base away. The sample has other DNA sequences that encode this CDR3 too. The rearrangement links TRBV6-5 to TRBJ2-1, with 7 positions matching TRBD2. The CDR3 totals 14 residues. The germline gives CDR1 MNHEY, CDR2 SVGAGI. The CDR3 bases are TGTGCTAGCAGTAATCTAGCGGCCTACAATGAGCAGTTCTTC. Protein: CASSNLAAYNEQFF.

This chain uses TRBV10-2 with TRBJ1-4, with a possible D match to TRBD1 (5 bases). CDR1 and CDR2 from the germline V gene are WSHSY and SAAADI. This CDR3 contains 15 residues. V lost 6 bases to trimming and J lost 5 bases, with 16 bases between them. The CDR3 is CASSAPGTENEKLFF. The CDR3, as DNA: TGCGCCAGCAGCGCTCCCGGGACCGAGAATGAAAAACTGTTTTTT.

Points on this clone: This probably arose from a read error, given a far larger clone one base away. The CDR3 nucleotides are TGTGCCAGCAGCTTTCAGGGTTACGAGCAGTACTTC. This encodes CASSFQGYEQYF. The chain uses TRBV5-4 and TRBJ2-7; tentative D call: TRBD1 (5 bases). CDR3 length: 12 amino acids. V dropped 2 bases and J dropped 4 bases, with 7 bases sitting between them. CDR1 and CDR2 from the germline V gene are SGHNT and YYREEE (reference sequence).

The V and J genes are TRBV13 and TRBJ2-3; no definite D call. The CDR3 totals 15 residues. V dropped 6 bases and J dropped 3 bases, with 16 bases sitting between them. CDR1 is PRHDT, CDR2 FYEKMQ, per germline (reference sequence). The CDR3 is CASRSAPVGTDTQYF. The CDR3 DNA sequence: TGTGCCAGCAGATCGGCCCCAGTCGGTACAGATACGCAGTATTTT.

The CDR3 reads CATRRGEPNYGYTF. The CDR3 region has the DNA TGTGCCACCCGCCGGGGGGAACCTAACTATGGCTACACCTTC. The chain uses TRBV10-3 and TRBJ1-2; tentative D call: TRBD1 (5 bases). The germline CDR1 and CDR2 sequences are ENHRY and SYGVKD. V shed 10 bases and J shed 0 bases, with 15 bases lying between them. This CDR3 is 14 amino acids long.

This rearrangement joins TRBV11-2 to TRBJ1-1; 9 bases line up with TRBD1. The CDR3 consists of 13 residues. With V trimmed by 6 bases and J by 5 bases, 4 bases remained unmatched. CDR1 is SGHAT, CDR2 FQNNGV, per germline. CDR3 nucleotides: TGTGCCAGCAGGTGGACAGGGGAAACTGAAGCTTTCTTT. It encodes CASRWTGETEAFF.

The CDR3 sequence: CASSFLASGAGADTQYF. CDR3 DNA sequence: TGTGCCAGCAGTTTTTTGGCTAGCGGGGCGGGGGCAGATACGCAGTATTTT. J is TRBJ2-3 and V is TRBV28, with 9 bases matching TRBD2. Germline V gene data show CDR1 as MDHEN and CDR2 as SYDVKM. The CDR3 spans 17 residues. The ends lost 3 bases at V and 4 bases at J; junction bases unmatched: 11. Drawing the rest from reference TRBV28 and TRBJ2-3, the complete variable domain is DVKVTQSSRYLVKRTGEKVFLECVQDMDHENMFWYRQDPGLGLRLIYFSYDVKMKEKGDIPEGYSVSREKKERFSLILESASTNQTSMYLCASSFLASGAGADTQYFGPGTRLTVL.